The 17 T cell receptor beta chains listed next were all sequenced from one sample in a study of blood T cell repertoires in COVID-19. The data were produced by immunoSEQ multiplex PCR, yet TCRdb's version contains in-frame clones alone and is incomplete. Among more than 250,000 clones listed, about 87% were seen once. The sample comprised peripheral blood. Every receptor here comes from a woman in her thirties with COVID-19, enrolled during active disease.

The chain has TRBV18 and TRBJ2-7; D uncertain. This CDR3 has 14 residues. Germline V gene data show CDR1 as KGHSH and CDR2 as LQKENI. V was shortened by 3 bases and J by 3 bases, with 12 bases between the two germline ends. The CDR3 DNA reads TGTGCCAGCTCACCCTTTGAAAAGCGCTACGAGCAGTACTTC. The encoded protein is CASSPFEKRYEQYF.

The chain carries TRBV10-3 and TRBJ1-1; 8 positions match TRBD1. Germline CDR1 ENHRY, CDR2 SYGVKD. The CDR3 extends over 13 amino acids. V was pared by 6 bases and J by 5 bases, with 5 bases of the junction left unmatched. CDR3 amino acids: CAIRQGERTEAFF. The CDR3 nucleotides are TGTGCCATCAGACAGGGGGAACGAACTGAAGCTTTCTTT.

The CDR3 sequence is CAISTSEGAGETQYF. The CDR3 coding sequence is TGTGCCATCAGCACTTCGGAGGGGGCGGGAGAGACCCAGTACTTC. The V call is TRBV10-3, the J call TRBJ2-5; weak D call: TRBD1 (7 bases). The V gene lost 6 bases and the J gene lost 4 bases, with 18 bases spanning the gap. The germline V gene encodes CDR1 ENHRY and CDR2 SYGVKD. The CDR3 consists of 15 residues.

V gene TRBV11-2 combines with J gene TRBJ1-1; D uncertain. CDR3 length: 13 amino acids. V lost 5 bases to trimming and J lost 3 bases, with 10 bases between them. Per germline, CDR1 SGHAT and CDR2 FQNNGV. CDR3 DNA sequence: TGTGCCAGCAGCCCCCGGAGCGACACTGAAGCTTTCTTT. Protein product: CASSPRSDTEAFF.

The chain couples TRBV30 to TRBJ2-7; 8 bases line up with TRBD1. V lost 7 bases and J lost 6; bases outside the gene matches: 11. The CDR3 covers 13 residues. From germline, CDR1 is GTSNPN and CDR2 SVGIG (reference sequence). This CDR3 is CAYADRVGAEQYF. CDR3 nucleotide sequence: TGTGCCTATGCGGACAGGGTGGGAGCCGAGCAGTACTTC.

The CDR3 coding sequence is TGTGCCAGCAGTCCCGCAGGCACTCAGCCCCAGCATTTT. Translated: CASSPAGTQPQHF. This chain links TRBV28 with TRBJ1-5; D gene ambiguous. This CDR3 spans 13 amino acids. V was cut by 5 bases and J by 6 bases, with 11 bases left in between. CDR1 is MDHEN and CDR2 is SYDVKM in the germline V gene.

The chain employs TRBV2 and TRBJ2-5; 10 bases line up with TRBD2. The V gene end was trimmed by 5 bases and the J gene end by 3 bases; junction bases not matched to a gene: 3. From germline, CDR1 is SNHLY and CDR2 FYNNEI. The CDR3 extends over 14 amino acids. CDR3 region: CASSSGGDKETQYF. The CDR3 DNA is TGTGCCAGCAGTAGCGGGGGGGATAAAGAGACCCAGTACTTC.

This sequence joins TRBV2 and TRBJ2-3; 8 bases map to TRBD2. The V gene end was trimmed by 6 bases and the J gene end by 0 bases; junction bases not matched to a gene: 5. CDR3 length: 15 amino acids. Germline CDR1 SNHLY, CDR2 FYNNEI. The chain's CDR3 is CASRRTSGSTDTQYF. The CDR3 DNA reads as TGTGCCAGCAGACGAACTAGCGGTAGCACAGATACGCAGTATTTT.

This clone was detected a few times. V gene TRBV7-2 combines with J gene TRBJ1-5, with no clear D. The germline V gene encodes CDR1 SGHTA and CDR2 FQGNSA. This CDR3 contains 14 residues. V was pared by 4 bases and J by 2 bases, with 9 bases between. The CDR3 nucleotides are TGTGCCAGCAGCTCGGGGTTGGGCAATCAGCCCCAGCATTTT. Its translation: CASSSGLGNQPQHF.

The V gene is TRBV9, the J gene TRBJ2-7; perhaps TRBD1 as D (5 bases). The CDR3 is 13 residues long. Trimming removed 0 bases from V and 3 bases from J, with 7 bases in between. Germline values: CDR1 SGDLS, CDR2 YYNGEE. The CDR3 coding sequence is TGTGCCAGCAGCGTAGAGGACAACTACGAGCAGTACTTC. It codes for CASSVEDNYEQYF.

The gene calls are TRBV12-1 and TRBJ2-7; TRBD1, the D gene given by the table, was not confirmed from the DNA. TRBV12-1 is assigned pseudogene status. The CDR3 has 17 residues. The CDR3: CASSLGQGTPYGTLRDV. The CDR3 DNA is TGTGCCAGCAGCTTAGGACAGGGGACTCCTTACGGCACCCTCCGCGACGTC.

In this sample, this clone turned up a few times. This chain connects TRBV21-1 to TRBJ1-2. TRBV21-1 constitutes a pseudogene. This CDR3 has 18 amino acids. As DNA, the CDR3 is TGTGCCAGCAGCCTCCGGGGGGGACATCCCCCAAAGTGGTATGGCTACACCTTC. This encodes CASSLRGGHPPKWYGYTF.

V is TRBV5-1 and J is TRBJ2-5, with D possibly TRBD2 on 6 matching bases. Trimming took 5 bases from V and 7 from J, leaving 24 bases between them. The length of the CDR3 is 16 residues. The germline CDR1 and CDR2 sequences are SGHRS and YFSETQ. The CDR3 coding sequence is TGCGCCAGCAGGCGCGATCCGGGGGAAGGGCTAGCGACCCAGTACTTC. Its translation is CASRRDPGEGLATQYF.

The CDR3 bases are TGTGCCAGTAGTATGGGGAGCATGAACACTGAAGCTTTCTTT. Its protein is CASSMGSMNTEAFF. This chain joins TRBV19 and TRBJ1-1, with D unresolved. Trimming pared 3 bases from V and 0 bases from J, leaving 8 bases between. This CDR3 is built from 14 residues. Germline loops: CDR1 LNHDA, CDR2 SQIVND (reference sequence).

The CDR3, as DNA: TGTGCCAGCAGCTTGGACAGGAATCAGCCCCAGCATTTT. Protein: CASSLDRNQPQHF. The rearrangement uses TRBV5-6 and TRBJ1-5, with D tentatively TRBD1 (5 bases). CDR1 and CDR2 (germline): SGHDT, YYEEEE. With 0 bases removed from V and 4 bases from J, the gap between germline ends came to 5 bases. The CDR3 has 13 amino acids.

The rearrangement links TRBV14 to TRBJ1-2, with 7 bases fitting TRBD1. This CDR3 region has 15 residues. Germline CDR1 reads SGHDN; CDR2 reads FVKESK. After removal of 4 bases from V and 5 bases from J, the junction contained 10 bases not matched to a gene. CDR3 sequence: CASSRRQGSSYGYTF. For the CDR3, the DNA is TGTGCCAGCAGCCGGAGACAGGGCTCCTCTTATGGCTACACCTTC.

This rearrangement joins TRBV4-1 to TRBJ1-1, with D perhaps matching TRBD1 (6 bases). V was trimmed by 1 base and J by 11 bases, leaving 14 bases between them. Germline V gene lookup returns CDR1 MGHRA and CDR2 YSYEKL. CDR3 size: 13 residues. CDR3 protein: CASSQGRGSTAFF. CDR3 nucleotides: TGCGCCAGCAGCCAAGGTAGGGGGTCAACGGCTTTCTTT.